The rows below give T cell receptor beta chains drawn from one sample of a study of blood T cell repertoires in COVID-19. Repertoires were generated with immunoSEQ multiplex PCR, while TCRdb's copy carries only in-frame clones and drops some. The sample consists of over 110,000 clones, approximately 88% of them appearing once. Material: peripheral blood. These receptors came from a human donor in a cohort sampled during active COVID-19. Each CDR3 is given with its conserved first and last residue. The D gene is left open where the match is weak. Clone sizes are given selectively: once, few, many, or a class where the clone is expanded.

TRBJ2-3 | TRBV27 | - | - | TGTGCCAGCAGTTTTAAGTCAGGCACAGATACGCAGTATTTT | CASSFKSGTDTQYF
TRBJ1-2 | TRBV7-2 | TRBD1 | once | TGTGCCAGCAGCCGGGACAGGAGTCTTACCTATGGCTACACCTTC | CASSRDRSLTYGYTF
TRBJ2-7 | TRBV9 | - | - | TGTGCCAGCAGCGTAGGCTGGGGTTCAGGGGAGCAGTACTTC | CASSVGWGSGEQYF
TRBJ1-1 | TRBV3-1/TRBV3-2 | - | - | TGTGCCAGCAGCCAAGTGGGGGGACGTGAAGCTTTCTTT | CASSQVGGREAFF
TRBJ2-6 | TRBV4-2 | - | - | TGTGCCAGCAGCCACAGATCTGGGGCCAACGTCCTGACTTTC | CASSHRSGANVLTF
TRBJ2-7 | TRBV29-1 | TRBD2 | - | TGCAGCGTTCAGCGGGGGGCCTACGAGCAGTACTTC | CSVQRGAYEQYF
TRBJ2-3 | TRBV29-1 | TRBD1 | - | TGCAGCGTGGGGACAGTATACACAGATACGCAGTATTTT | CSVGTVYTDTQYF
TRBJ1-3 | TRBV7-9 | TRBD1 | - | TGTGCCAGCAGCTTCTCAGGGGGCGGAAACACCATATATTTT | CASSFSGGGNTIYF
TRBJ1-5 | TRBV30 | - | - | TGTGCCTGGAGCACAGACGCCCCCGGTAATCAGCCCCAGCATTTT | CAWSTDAPGNQPQHF
TRBJ1-1 | TRBV11-3 | - | - | TGTGCCAGCAGCCAGACTCCCCCCTCTGAAGCTTTCTTT | CASSQTPPSEAFF
TRBJ1-2 | TRBV4-1 | TRBD1 | - | TGCGCCAGCAGCCGGGACAGTGAGGGCTATGGCTACACCTTC | CASSRDSEGYGYTF
TRBJ1-1 | TRBV19 | TRBD1 | few | TGTGCCAGTAGTTACTCCGGGACAGGGACTGAAGCTTTCTTT | CASSYSGTGTEAFF
TRBJ2-5 | TRBV29-1 | TRBD1 | - | TGCAGCGTAGACAGGGGTCAAGAGACCCAGTACTTC | CSVDRGQETQYF
TRBJ2-1 | TRBV7-3 | - | - | TGTGCCAGCAGCTTACTCACAGGGAGTGAGCAGTTCTTC | CASSLLTGSEQFF
TRBJ1-5 | TRBV19 | - | - | TGTGCCACCTCCCCCAGGGGCAGGATCCGTAGTCAGCCCCAGCATTTT | CATSPRGRIRSQPQHF
TRBJ1-1 | TRBV6-5 | - | - | TGTGCCAGCAGCCGACAGGTGGTGAACACTGAAGCTTTCTTT | CASSRQVVNTEAFF
TRBJ1-2 | TRBV3-1/TRBV3-2 | TRBD1 | - | TGTGCCAGCAGCCACTCGGGACAGGGCGGCTACACCTTC | CASSHSGQGGYTF
TRBJ1-5 | TRBV6-5 | TRBD1 | once | TGTGCCAGCAGTTCAACCGGGACAGGGTCTCAGCCCCAGCATTTT | CASSSTGTGSQPQHF
TRBJ2-7 | TRBV21-1 | - | - | TGTGCCAGCAGCAAAGCACACAGGGGGTGCGTAATAGCGGACGAGCAGTACTTC | CASSKAHRGCVIADEQYF
TRBJ2-1 | TRBV11-3 | - | - | TGTGCCAGCAGCTTAGGCACCCGGAATGAGCAGTTCTTC | CASSLGTRNEQFF
TRBJ2-7 | TRBV18 | - | - | TGTGCCAGCTCACACGGGGGACGGTACGAGCAGTACTTC | CASSHGGRYEQYF
TRBJ2-7 | TRBV3-1/TRBV3-2 | - | - | TGTGCCAGCAGCCGACACGGGGCCTACGAGCAGTACTTC | CASSRHGAYEQYF
TRBJ1-6 | TRBV27 | - | - | TGTGCCAGCAGTTTCCAGGGTAACTCACCCCTCCACTTT | CASSFQGNSPLHF
TRBJ1-4 | TRBV7-8 | - | - | TGTGCCAGCAGCTTAGAGGTGGGCCCAAATGAAAAACTGTTTTTT | CASSLEVGPNEKLFF
TRBJ1-5 | TRBV27 | TRBD1 | - | TGTGCCAGCAGTTTAGGACAGGGCTACAATCAGCCCCAGCATTTT | CASSLGQGYNQPQHF
TRBJ1-1 | TRBV6-1 | - | - | TGTGCCAGCAGTGAATTTGGTCGGGTCACTGAAGCTTTCTTT | CASSEFGRVTEAFF
TRBJ1-6 | TRBV6-5 | - | - | TGTGCCAGCACTCGGAGGGATCGAGGGTATTCACCCCTCCACTTT | CASTRRDRGYSPLHF
TRBJ2-3 | TRBV6-5 | - | - | TGTGCCAGCAGTTACTCGTCAGGGGAACGGACAGATACGCAGTATTTT | CASSYSSGERTDTQYF